Each of the 12 T cell receptor beta chains below was sequenced from the same sample in a study of blood T cell repertoires in COVID-19. Some clones are missing from TCRdb's copy, which holds only in-frame ones; the method was immunoSEQ multiplex PCR. The sample lists around 160,000 clones; over 80% were seen once. The specimen sequenced was PBMCs or T cells enriched from blood (not recorded which). The receptor source for this set is a woman aged 50 to 60 who had been exposed to COVID-19.

V and J are TRBV28 and TRBJ2-1; TRBD2 is a possible D gene (5 bases). Germline V gene lookup returns CDR1 MDHEN and CDR2 SYDVKM. The CDR3 has 15 residues. The V end lost 2 bases, the J end lost 4 bases, and 12 bases lay between the germline ends. CDR3 loop: CASSLMGGPYNEQFF. CDR3 bases: TGTGCCAGCAGTTTAATGGGCGGGCCTTACAATGAGCAGTTCTTC.

The chain combines TRBV6-5 with TRBJ1-2; TRBD1 agrees at 7 bases. This CDR3 spans 13 amino acids. The germline CDR1 and CDR2 sequences are MNHEY and SVGAGI. Trimming cost V 2 bases and J 8 bases; bases outside gene matches: 5. The CDR3 sequence: CASSYETGNGYTF. The CDR3 coding sequence is TGTGCCAGCAGTTACGAGACAGGGAACGGCTACACCTTC.

The genes are TRBV11-2 and TRBJ1-1, with TRBD1 as a possible D gene (5 bases). Trimming shortened V by 0 bases and J by 4 bases, and 15 bases separated the two germline ends. Germline CDR1 and CDR2: SGHAT and FQNNGV. This CDR3 has 16 amino acids. The CDR3 spells CASSLEWGRVVTEAFF. In DNA, the CDR3 is TGTGCCAGCAGCTTAGAGTGGGGCAGGGTGGTCACTGAAGCTTTCTTT.

This rearrangement joins TRBV5-5 to TRBJ1-2; perhaps TRBD1 as D (6 bases). V was shortened by 3 bases and J by 5 bases, with 11 bases between the two germline ends. CDR1 is SGHKS, CDR2 YYEKEE, per germline (reference sequence). This CDR3 has 13 amino acids. CDR3 loop: CASSWPGHYGYTF. Here the CDR3 DNA reads TGTGCCAGCAGCTGGCCGGGACATTATGGCTACACCTTC.

A few counts support this clone. This chain connects TRBV25-1 to TRBJ2-7; TRBD2 is a possible D gene (5 bases). CDR3 length equals 15 residues. V lost 6 bases to trimming and J lost 2 bases, with 17 bases between them. From germline, CDR1 is MGHDK and CDR2 SYGVNS. The DNA of the CDR3 is TGTGCCAGCAGGGGCCGGGAAAAAGAACCCTACGAGCAGTACTTC. It translates to CASRGREKEPYEQYF.

The chain employs TRBV4-1 and TRBJ1-6; D is undetermined. V shed 1 base and J shed 5 bases, with 9 bases lying between them. The V gene's germline CDR1 is MGHRA and CDR2 YSYEKL. This CDR3 has 15 residues. CDR3 DNA: TGCGCCAGCAGCCAAGGAACAAACCATAATTCACCCCTCCACTTT. Translation: CASSQGTNHNSPLHF.

The J gene is TRBJ1-4, the V gene TRBV19; 8 bases are shared with TRBD1. The CDR3 consists of 13 residues. Trimming took 8 bases from V and 4 from J; bases not matched to a gene: 3. The germline V gene encodes CDR1 LNHDA and CDR2 SQIVND (reference sequence). Here the CDR3 reads CASWDRNNEKLFF. In nucleotides, the CDR3 is TGTGCCAGTTGGGACAGGAATAATGAAAAACTGTTTTTT. The whole variable domain, filled in from reference TRBV19 and TRBJ1-4, reads DGGITQSPKYLFRKEGQNVTLSCEQNLNHDAMYWYRQDPGQGLRLIYYSQIVNDFQKGDIAEGYSVSREKKESFPLTVTSAQKNPTAFYLCASWDRNNEKLFFGSGTQLSVL.

The CDR3 nucleotides read TGCAGTGCTAGTCTTTCTGGGGCCAACGTCCTGACTTTC. Translation gives CSASLSGANVLTF. The chain uses TRBV20-1 and TRBJ2-6; no clear D gene. This CDR3 is 13 amino acids long. V was cut by 3 bases and J by 1 base, with 4 bases left in between. Germline loops: CDR1 DFQATT, CDR2 SNEGSKA (reference sequence).

This chain uses TRBV28 with TRBJ1-2; the D gene is possibly TRBD1 (5 bases). The V and J ends lost 4 bases and 4 bases respectively, with 16 bases between them. There are 15 residues in the CDR3. The germline V gene encodes CDR1 MDHEN and CDR2 SYDVKM. The CDR3 protein is CASSSGGTHLYGYTF. In nucleotides, the CDR3 is TGTGCCAGCAGTTCCGGGGGGACCCACCTCTATGGCTACACCTTC.

This clone was picked up a small number of times. This rearrangement joins TRBV2 to TRBJ1-5, with 8 bases identical to TRBD1. The CDR3 consists of 16 residues. The ends lost 7 bases at V and 2 bases at J; junction bases unmatched: 10. CDR1 is SNHLY and CDR2 is FYNNEI in the germline V gene. CDR3 sequence (DNA): TGTGCCAGCACCCATCCTAGACAGGGGTGCAATCAGCCCCAGCATTTT. Translating gives CASTHPRQGCNQPQHF.

The chain recombines TRBV27 with TRBJ1-4; 9 bases align to TRBD1. V was pared by 0 bases and J by 8 bases, with 10 bases of the junction left unmatched. The CDR3 contains 17 residues. In germline, CDR1 is MNHEY, CDR2 SMNVEV (reference sequence). The DNA for the CDR3 is TGTGCCAGCAGTTTATCGTCGGGGACAGGGAGAGAGGAAAAACTGTTTTTT. Residues: CASSLSSGTGREEKLFF.

The chain recombines TRBV10-3 with TRBJ2-7; 9 bases are shared with TRBD2. The CDR3 loop spans 15 amino acids. With 10 bases clipped from V and 2 bases from J, the junction kept 12 bases outside the gene matches. CDR1 and CDR2 (germline): ENHRY, SYGVKD. In DNA, the CDR3 is TGTGCCACCCAAGTAGCGGGGGATCGAACCTACGAGCAGTACTTC. Protein: CATQVAGDRTYEQYF.